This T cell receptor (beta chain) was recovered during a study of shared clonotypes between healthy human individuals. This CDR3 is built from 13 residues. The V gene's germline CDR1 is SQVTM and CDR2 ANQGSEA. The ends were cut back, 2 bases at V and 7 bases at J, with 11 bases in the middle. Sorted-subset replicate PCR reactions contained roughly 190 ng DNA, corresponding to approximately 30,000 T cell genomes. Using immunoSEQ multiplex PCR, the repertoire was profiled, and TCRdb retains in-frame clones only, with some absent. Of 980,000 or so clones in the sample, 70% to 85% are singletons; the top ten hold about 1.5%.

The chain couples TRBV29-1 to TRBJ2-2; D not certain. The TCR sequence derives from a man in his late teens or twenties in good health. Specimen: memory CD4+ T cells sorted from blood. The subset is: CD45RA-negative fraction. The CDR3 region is CSVELQAHGELFF. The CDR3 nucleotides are TGCAGCGTTGAACTGCAGGCACACGGGGAGCTGTTTTTT.